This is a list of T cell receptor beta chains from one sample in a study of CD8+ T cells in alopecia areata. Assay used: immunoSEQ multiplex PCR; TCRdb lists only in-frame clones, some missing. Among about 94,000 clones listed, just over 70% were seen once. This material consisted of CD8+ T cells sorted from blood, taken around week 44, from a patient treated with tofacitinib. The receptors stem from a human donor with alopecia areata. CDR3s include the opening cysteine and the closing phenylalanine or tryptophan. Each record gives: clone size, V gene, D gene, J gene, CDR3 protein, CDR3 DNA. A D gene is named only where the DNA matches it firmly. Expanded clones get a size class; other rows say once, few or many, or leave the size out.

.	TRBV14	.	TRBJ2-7	CASSLGFGQSYEQYF	TGTGCCAGCAGCCTCGGCTTCGGACAGTCCTACGAGCAGTACTTC
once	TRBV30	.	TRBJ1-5	CAWNVGNAQPQHF	TGTGCCTGGAATGTGGGGAATGCACAGCCCCAGCATTTT
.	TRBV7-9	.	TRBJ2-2	CASSHTGEDTGELFF	TGTGCCAGCAGTCATACAGGGGAGGACACCGGGGAGCTGTTTTTT
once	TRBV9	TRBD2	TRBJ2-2	CASSGGLANTGELFF	TGTGCCAGCAGCGGAGGACTAGCGAACACCGGGGAGCTGTTTTTT
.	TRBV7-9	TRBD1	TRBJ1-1	CASSFGTGDIVEAFF	TGTGCCAGCAGCTTCGGGACAGGAGACATCGTGGAAGCTTTCTTT
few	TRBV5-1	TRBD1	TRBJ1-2	CASSARQGNGYTF	TGCGCCAGCAGCGCACGACAGGGGAATGGCTACACCTTC
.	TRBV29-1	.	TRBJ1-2	CSVVNSLTSGRGYTF	TGCAGCGTTGTAAACAGCCTAACTTCGGGTCGTGGCTACACCTTC
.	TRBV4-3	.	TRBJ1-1	CASSQDMSQATEAFF	TGCGCCAGCAGCCAAGATATGAGTCAGGCCACTGAAGCTTTCTTT
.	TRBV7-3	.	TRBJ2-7	CASSLGGRNEQYF	TGTGCCAGCAGCTTAGGGGGGCGGAACGAGCAGTACTTC
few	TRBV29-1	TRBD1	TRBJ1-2	CSVGQGHGYTF	TGCAGCGTGGGACAGGGACATGGCTACACCTTC
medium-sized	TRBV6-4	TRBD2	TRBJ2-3	CASSEGTSGTDTQYF	TGTGCCAGCAGTGAGGGGACTAGCGGAACAGATACGCAGTATTTT
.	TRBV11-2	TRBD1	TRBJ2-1	CASSFGTGGMNEQFF	TGTGCCAGCAGCTTCGGGACAGGGGGAATGAATGAGCAGTTCTTC
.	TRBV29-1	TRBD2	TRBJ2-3	CSVPTSGGSAPDTQYF	TGCAGCGTTCCGACTAGCGGGGGGTCCGCCCCAGATACGCAGTATTTT
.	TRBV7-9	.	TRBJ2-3	CASISVGGPSDTQYF	TGTGCCAGCATATCTGTGGGGGGCCCATCAGATACGCAGTATTTT
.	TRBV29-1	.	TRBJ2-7	CSAADRSSYEQYF	TGCAGCGCTGCTGACAGAAGCTCCTACGAGCAGTACTTC
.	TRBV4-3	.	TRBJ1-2	CASSPFGGANYGYTF	TGCGCCAGCAGCCCATTTGGGGGCGCGAACTATGGCTACACCTTC
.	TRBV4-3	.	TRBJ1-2	CASSQDPGYGYTF	TGCGCCAGCAGCCAAGATCCAGGGTATGGCTACACCTTC
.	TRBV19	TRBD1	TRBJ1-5	CASSRGTGTSNQPQHF	TGTGCCAGTAGTCGAGGGACAGGTACGAGCAATCAGCCCCAGCATTTT
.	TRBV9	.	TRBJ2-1	CASSVALNEQFF	TGTGCCAGCAGCGTAGCCTTAAATGAGCAGTTCTTC
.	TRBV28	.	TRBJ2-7	CASSLSARLYEQYF	TGTGCCAGCAGTTTATCAGCACGGCTCTACGAGCAGTACTTC
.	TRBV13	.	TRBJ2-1	CASSASGVGEQFF	TGTGCCAGCAGCGCCTCAGGGGTAGGAGAGCAGTTCTTC
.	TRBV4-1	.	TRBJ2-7	CASSQLTGSYEQYF	TGCGCCAGCAGCCAACTGACTGGCTCCTACGAGCAGTACTTC
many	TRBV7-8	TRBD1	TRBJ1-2	CASSPRDRVFYGYTF	TGTGCCAGCAGCCCCCGGGACAGGGTGTTCTATGGCTACACCTTC
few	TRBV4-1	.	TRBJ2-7	CASSQEGYSLEQYF	TGCGCCAGCAGCCAAGAAGGATATAGTCTCGAGCAGTACTTC
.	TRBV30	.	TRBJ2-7	CAWSVGGLYEQYF	TGTGCCTGGAGTGTAGGGGGACTTTACGAGCAGTACTTC
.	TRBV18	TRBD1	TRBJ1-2	CASSYFRGSGYTF	TGTGCCAGCTCATACTTCAGGGGGTCTGGCTACACCTTC
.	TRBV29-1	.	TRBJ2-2	CSVDVGGNTGELFF	TGCAGCGTTGATGTGGGGGGGAACACCGGGGAGCTGTTTTTT
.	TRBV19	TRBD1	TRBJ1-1	CASIQGALGTEAFF	TGTGCCTCTATTCAGGGGGCGTTAGGGACTGAAGCTTTCTTT
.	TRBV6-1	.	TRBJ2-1	CASSELKYEQFF	TGTGCCAGCAGTGAACTTAAGTATGAGCAGTTCTTC
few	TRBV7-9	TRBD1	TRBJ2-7	CASSPGQGSEQYF	TGTGCCAGCAGTCCCGGACAGGGGAGCGAGCAGTACTTC
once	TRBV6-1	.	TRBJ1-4	CASSGAVATNEKLFF	TGTGCCAGCAGTGGGGCAGTTGCAACTAATGAAAAACTGTTTTTT
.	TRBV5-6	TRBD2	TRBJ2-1	CASSLIGSGGLGYNEQFF	TGTGCCAGCAGCTTGATAGGTAGCGGGGGCCTCGGGTACAATGAGCAGTTCTTC
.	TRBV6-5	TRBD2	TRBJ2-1	CASSSGGSYNEQFF	TGTGCCAGCAGTTCGGGGGGCTCCTACAATGAGCAGTTCTTC
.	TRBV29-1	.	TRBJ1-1	CSVADTLNTEAFF	TGCAGCGTTGCAGACACGTTGAACACTGAAGCTTTCTTT
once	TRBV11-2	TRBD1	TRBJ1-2	CASSTQTGHYGYTF	TGTGCCAGCAGCACCCAGACAGGGCACTATGGCTACACCTTC